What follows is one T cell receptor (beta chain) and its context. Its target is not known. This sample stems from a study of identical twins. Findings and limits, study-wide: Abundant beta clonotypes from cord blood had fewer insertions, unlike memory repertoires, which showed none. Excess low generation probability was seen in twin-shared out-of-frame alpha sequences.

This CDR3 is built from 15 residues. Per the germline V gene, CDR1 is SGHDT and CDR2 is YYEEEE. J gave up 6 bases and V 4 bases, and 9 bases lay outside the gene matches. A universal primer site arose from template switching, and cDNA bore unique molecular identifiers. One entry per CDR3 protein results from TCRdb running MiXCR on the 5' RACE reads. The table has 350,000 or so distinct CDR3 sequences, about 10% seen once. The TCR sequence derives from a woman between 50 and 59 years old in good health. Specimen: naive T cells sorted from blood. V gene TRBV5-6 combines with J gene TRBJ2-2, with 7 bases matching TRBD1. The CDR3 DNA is TGTGCCAGCAGCACCCAGGGGGTAAGGGCCGGGGAGCTGTTTTTT. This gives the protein CASSTQGVRAGELFF. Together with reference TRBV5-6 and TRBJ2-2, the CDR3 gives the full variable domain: DAGVTQSPTHLIKTRGQQVTLRCSPKSGHDTVSWYQQALGQGPQFIFQYYEEEERQRGNFPDRFSGHQFPNYSSELNVNALLLGDSALYLCASSTQGVRAGELFFGEGSRLTVL.